The source of this T cell receptor beta chain is a study of Tregs in tolerant kidney transplant recipients. Across the study: The nonmyeloablative bone marrow transplants came from related graft donors, with transient mixed chimerism.

Overall study results and limits: Expanding Tregs on activated donor B cells appeared to best identify donor-specific TCRbeta clones.

Assay: immunoSEQ multiplex PCR; the TCRdb copy retains only in-frame clones and omits some. The data show roughly 99,000 clones, 90% to 95% seen once. The CDR3 has 12 residues. Trimming removed 5 bases from V and 8 bases from J, with 11 bases in between. Germline V gene sequence: CDR1 SGHTA, CDR2 FQGTGA. As concerns this clone: The antigen is undetermined.

This receptor was taken from a human donor who received a combined kidney and bone marrow transplant. The chain carries TRBV7-3 and TRBJ2-3, with D hard to call. Specimen: CD4+ T cells from blood, collected before the transplant. CDR3: CASSTPTGTQYF. CDR3 nucleotide sequence: TGTGCCAGCAGCACGCCGACGGGTACGCAGTATTTT.